The rows below give T cell receptor beta chains drawn from one sample of a study of T cells expressing NK-cell markers. TCRdb re-called the 5' RACE reads; every CDR3 protein appears as one record, without DNA. This sample's table has roughly 390,000 distinct CDR3 sequences. The source material was blood T cells: a sorted CD56 or NKG2C T cell subset, CD4+ or CD8+ T cells, or bulk PBMC T cells (not recorded which). These receptors were taken from a man between 18 and 69 years old in good health. Both conserved end residues are part of each CDR3. Fields, in order: V gene, J gene, CDR3 protein.

>TRBV29-1|TRBJ1-1
CSARTAPEGTEAFF
>TRBV7-8|TRBJ2-2
CASSRKTSGGPGTGELFF
>TRBV12-3/TRBV12-4|TRBJ2-3
CASSLVRGGGADTQYF
>TRBV20-1|TRBJ2-6
CTTGGITSGANVLTF
>TRBV20-1|TRBJ1-6
CSAASGALRPLHF
>TRBV27|TRBJ2-5
CASRGTIQETQYF
>TRBV10-3|TRBJ2-5
CATRTERQETQYF
>TRBV6-5|TRBJ2-1
CASSPRSSGGGNYNEQFF
>TRBV7-9|TRBJ2-7
CASSFPQGGASSYEQYF
>TRBV2|TRBJ2-2
CASTGDANTGELFF
>TRBV6-5|TRBJ2-7
CASSKGTGEQYF
>TRBV20-1|TRBJ2-5
CSAASGAIQETQYF
>TRBV21-1|TRBJ2-1
CASSFRDPHDNEQFF
>TRBV20-1|TRBJ2-3
CSARPSRAWGGTQYF
>TRBV5-1|TRBJ2-1
CASSTTSGGTYNEQFF
>TRBV19|TRBJ1-1
CASSIRGQRTTEAFF
>TRBV7-9|TRBJ2-1
CASRPSGGHNEQFF
>TRBV9|TRBJ2-1
CASSGPGLRDNEQFF
>TRBV6-4|TRBJ2-7
CASSDSGLSYEQYF
>TRBV7-6|TRBJ2-5
CAGPKDRVQETQYF
>TRBV27|TRBJ1-5
CASSLSGRDPRRPQHF
>TRBV19|TRBJ1-6
CASSISGHRVYSPLHF
>TRBV28|TRBJ2-3
CASSLFTGTDTQYF
>TRBV5-1|TRBJ1-4
CASSPDRVIEKLFF
>TRBV20-1|TRBJ1-2
CSARVGGDYGYTF
>TRBV6-1|TRBJ2-1
CASSDQERSEQFF
>TRBV6-1|TRBJ2-7
CASSGGQGAFSTYF
>TRBV30|TRBJ1-1
CAWRRLFTEAFF
>TRBV12-3/TRBV12-4|TRBJ2-6
CASRWTGAGANVLTF
>TRBV6-5|TRBJ1-5
CASSYGAGGSWRQPQHF
>TRBV20-1|TRBJ2-3
CMSGVARGTQYF
>TRBV20-1|TRBJ1-1
CSAPRDRREAFF
>TRBV30|TRBJ1-5
CAWSDGPWNQPQHF